This entry lists 7 T cell receptor beta chains sequenced from one sample in a study of tumor-infiltrating lymphocytes in oesophageal squamous cell carcinoma. TCRdb reprocessed the PCR reads via MiXCR and lists one record per CDR3 protein. The sample yields more than 15,000 distinct CDR3 sequences, 45% to 50% seen once. The source material was normal esophageal tissue next to the tumor. These receptors were collected from a female donor with esophageal squamous cell carcinoma.

The chain links TRBV7-3 to TRBJ2-3; TRBD2 matches at 9 bases. This CDR3 comprises 16 residues. Germline CDR1 reads SGHTA; CDR2 reads FQGTGA. J gave up 1 base and V 4 bases, and 6 bases lay outside the gene matches. The CDR3 loop reads CASSSKREARTDTQYF. In nucleotides, the CDR3 is TGTGCCAGCAGCTCTAAGCGGGAGGCCCGCACAGATACGCAGTATTTT. The variable domain in full, with the rest retrieved from reference TRBV7-3 and TRBJ2-3, is GAGVSQTPSNKVTEKGKYVELRCDPISGHTALYWYRQSLGQGPEFLIYFQGTGAADDSGLPNDRFFAVRPEGSVSTLKIQRTERGDSAVYLCASSSKREARTDTQYFGPGTRLTVL.

V usage is TRBV6-1 and J usage is TRBJ2-5, with 7 positions matching TRBD1. The end of the DNA is better explained by TRBJ1-2, so the J call may be wrong. Germline values: CDR1 MNHNS, CDR2 SASEGT. This CDR3 has 16 residues. The DNA of the CDR3 is TGTGCCAGCAGTGAACGATTCGGCAGGGGGAAATCGGGCTACACCTTC. Translating gives CASSERFGRGKSGYTF.

This clonotype has ten or more counts. The chain combines TRBV2 with TRBJ2-7; 12 bases line up with TRBD2. Trimming cost V 6 bases and J 4 bases; bases outside gene matches: 4. Germline V gene sequence: CDR1 SNHLY, CDR2 FYNNEI. The CDR3 covers 14 residues. The CDR3 nucleotides read TGTGCCAGCAGACCCGGACTAGCGGGATACGAGCAGTACTTC. Protein sequence: CASRPGLAGYEQYF.

This chain joins TRBV7-2 and TRBJ2-4, with TRBD2 identical over 7 bases. The ends lost 1 base at V and 8 bases at J; junction bases unmatched: 5. Germline values: CDR1 SGHTA, CDR2 FQGNSA. CDR3 length: 14 residues. CDR3 region: CASSLGGAGDIQYF. Here the CDR3 DNA reads TGTGCCAGCAGCTTAGGTGGCGCGGGGGACATTCAGTACTTC.

The rearrangement uses TRBV7-4 and TRBJ2-4; the match to TRBD1 covers 8 bases. The J call may be in error: the DNA end matches TRBJ2-5 better. This CDR3 has 15 residues. CDR1 is SGHVT and CDR2 is SQSDAQ in the germline V gene. CDR3 in amino acids: CASTLGQGALWTQYF. CDR3 coding DNA: TGTGCCAGCACCCTGGGCCAGGGGGCTCTTTGGACCCAGTACTTC.

In DNA form, the CDR3 reads TGTGCCATCAGTGAGTCGAGTATGCCCCAGGGGGCAGGCTACACCTTC. Protein product: CAISESSMPQGAGYTF. The chain is built from TRBV10-3 and TRBJ1-2; 8 bases line up with TRBD1. J gave up 8 bases and V 0 bases, and 11 bases lay outside the gene matches. Germline assignment: CDR1 ENHRY and CDR2 SYGVKD. CDR3 length: 16 residues.

This clonotype was seen ten or more times. The rearrangement joins TRBV27 to TRBJ1-2; D perhaps matches TRBD1 (5 bases). The length of the CDR3 is 12 residues. The germline gives CDR1 MNHEY, CDR2 SMNVEV (reference sequence). V was pared by 6 bases and J by 6 bases, with 11 bases between. Written as DNA, the CDR3 is TGTGCCAGCAGACCCGGGGGGGATGGCTACACCTTC. Translating gives CASRPGGDGYTF.